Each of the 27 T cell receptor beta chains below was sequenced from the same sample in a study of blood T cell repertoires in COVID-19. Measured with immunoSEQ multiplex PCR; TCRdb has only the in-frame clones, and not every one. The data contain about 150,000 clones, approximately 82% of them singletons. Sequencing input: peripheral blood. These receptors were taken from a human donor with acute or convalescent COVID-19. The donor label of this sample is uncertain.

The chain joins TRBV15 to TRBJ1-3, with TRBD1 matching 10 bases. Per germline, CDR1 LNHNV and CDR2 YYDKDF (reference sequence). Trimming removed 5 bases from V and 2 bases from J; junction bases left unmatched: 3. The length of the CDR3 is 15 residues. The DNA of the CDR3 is TGTGCCACCAGCCCGACAGGGGGCGCTGGAAACACCATATATTTT. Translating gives CATSPTGGAGNTIYF.

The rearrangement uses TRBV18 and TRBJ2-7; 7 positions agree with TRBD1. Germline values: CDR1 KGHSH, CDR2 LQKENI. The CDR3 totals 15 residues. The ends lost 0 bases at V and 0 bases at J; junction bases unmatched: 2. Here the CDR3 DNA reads TGTGCCAGCTCACCACCGGGACAGTTCTCCTACGAGCAGTACTTC. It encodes CASSPPGQFSYEQYF.

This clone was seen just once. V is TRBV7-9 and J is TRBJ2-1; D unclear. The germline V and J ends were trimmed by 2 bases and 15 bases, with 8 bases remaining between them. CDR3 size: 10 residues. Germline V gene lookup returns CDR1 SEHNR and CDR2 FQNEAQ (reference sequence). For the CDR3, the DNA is TGTGCCAGCAGCTTACAGGCCACGTTCTTC. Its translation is CASSLQATFF. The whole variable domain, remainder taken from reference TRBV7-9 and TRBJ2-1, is DTGVSQNPRHKITKRGQNVTFRCDPISEHNRLYWYRQTLGQGPEFLTYFQNEAQLEKSRLLSDRFSAERPKGSFSTLEIQRTEQGDSAMYLCASSLQATFFGPGTRLTVL.

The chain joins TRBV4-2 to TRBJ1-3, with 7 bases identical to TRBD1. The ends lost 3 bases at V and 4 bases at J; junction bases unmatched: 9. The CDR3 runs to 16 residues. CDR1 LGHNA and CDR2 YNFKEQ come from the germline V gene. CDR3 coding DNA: TGTGCCAGCAGCCAGAAAACGACAGGGTCAGGAAACACCATATATTTT. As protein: CASSQKTTGSGNTIYF.

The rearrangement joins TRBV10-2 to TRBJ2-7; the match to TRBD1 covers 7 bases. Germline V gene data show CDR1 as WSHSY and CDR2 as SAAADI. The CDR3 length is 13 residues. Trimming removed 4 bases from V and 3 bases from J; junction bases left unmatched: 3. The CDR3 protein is CASSAYRGYEQYF. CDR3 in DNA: TGCGCCAGCAGTGCATACAGGGGCTACGAGCAGTACTTC.

The CDR3 DNA is TGTGCCAGCACCCAGGGAGGGGGGGCCCAAGATACGCAGTATTTT. Protein sequence: CASTQGGGAQDTQYF. The genes are TRBV3-1 (or the pseudogene TRBV3-2) and TRBJ2-3; TRBD2 is a possible D gene (7 bases). The CDR3 has 15 amino acids. The germline gives CDR1 LGHDT, CDR2 YNNKEL (reference sequence). V lost 7 bases to trimming and J lost 5 bases, with 19 bases between them.

The CDR3 DNA is TGTGCCAGCAGCCGGAGTAGCGGCGGACAGGCCTACGAGCAGTACTTC. It codes for CASSRSSGGQAYEQYF. The J gene is TRBJ2-7, the V gene TRBV7-2; weak D call: TRBD1 (7 bases). CDR3 length: 16 residues. The germline CDR1 and CDR2 sequences are SGHTA and FQGNSA. V shed 5 bases and J shed 2 bases, with 19 bases lying between them. Full variable domain (rest looked up from reference TRBV7-2 and TRBJ2-7): GAGVSQSPSNKVTEKGKDVELRCDPISGHTALYWYRQSLGQGLEFLIYFQGNSAPDKSGLPSDRFSAERTGGSVSTLTIQRTQQEDSAVYLCASSRSSGGQAYEQYFGPGTRLTVT.

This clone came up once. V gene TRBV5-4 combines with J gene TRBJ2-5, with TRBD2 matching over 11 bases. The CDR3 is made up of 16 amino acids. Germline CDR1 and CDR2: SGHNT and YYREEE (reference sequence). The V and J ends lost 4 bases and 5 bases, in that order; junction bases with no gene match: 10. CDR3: CASSGLSGGARETQYF. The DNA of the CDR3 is TGTGCCAGCAGCGGACTTAGCGGGGGGGCCAGGGAGACCCAGTACTTC. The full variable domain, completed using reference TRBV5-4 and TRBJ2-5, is ETGVTQSPTHLIKTRGQQVTLRCSSQSGHNTVSWYQQALGQGPQFIFQYYREEENGRGNFPPRFSGLQFPNYSSELNVNALELDDSALYLCASSGLSGGARETQYFGPGTRLLVL.

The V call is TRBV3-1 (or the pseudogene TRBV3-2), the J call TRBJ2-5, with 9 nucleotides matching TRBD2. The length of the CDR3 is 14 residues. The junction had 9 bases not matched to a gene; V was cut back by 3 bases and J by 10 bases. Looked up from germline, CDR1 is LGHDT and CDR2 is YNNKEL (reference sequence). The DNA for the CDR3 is TGTGCCAGCAGCCATGGCGGGGGGGCCGGGCTCCAGTACTTC. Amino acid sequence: CASSHGGGAGLQYF.

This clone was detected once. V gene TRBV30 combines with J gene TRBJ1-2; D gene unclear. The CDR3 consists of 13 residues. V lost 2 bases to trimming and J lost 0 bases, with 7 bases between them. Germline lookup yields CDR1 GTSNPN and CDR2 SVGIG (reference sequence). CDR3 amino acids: CAWSRLANYGYTF. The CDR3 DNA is TGTGCCTGGAGTCGTTTAGCTAACTATGGCTACACCTTC.

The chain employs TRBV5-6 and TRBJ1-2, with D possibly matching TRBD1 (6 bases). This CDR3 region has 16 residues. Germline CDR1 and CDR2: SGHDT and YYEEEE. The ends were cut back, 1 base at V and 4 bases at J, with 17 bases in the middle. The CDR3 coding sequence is TGTGCCAGCAGCTTGCGGGCGGGGGCGTACGGCTATGGCTACACCTTC. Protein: CASSLRAGAYGYGYTF.

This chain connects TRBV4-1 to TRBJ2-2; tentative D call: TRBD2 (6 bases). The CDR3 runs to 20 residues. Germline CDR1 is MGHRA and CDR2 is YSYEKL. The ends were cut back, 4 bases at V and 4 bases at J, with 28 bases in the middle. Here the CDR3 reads CASSRRKAGTGRIITGELFF. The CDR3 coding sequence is TGCGCCAGCAGCCGCAGAAAAGCCGGGACCGGGAGAATAATCACCGGGGAGCTGTTTTTT.

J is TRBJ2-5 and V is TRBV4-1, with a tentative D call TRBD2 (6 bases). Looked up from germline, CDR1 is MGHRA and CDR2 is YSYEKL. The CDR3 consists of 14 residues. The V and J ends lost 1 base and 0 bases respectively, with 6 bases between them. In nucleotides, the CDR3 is TGCGCCAGCAGCCAAGGGGACTACCAAGAGACCCAGTACTTC. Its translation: CASSQGDYQETQYF.

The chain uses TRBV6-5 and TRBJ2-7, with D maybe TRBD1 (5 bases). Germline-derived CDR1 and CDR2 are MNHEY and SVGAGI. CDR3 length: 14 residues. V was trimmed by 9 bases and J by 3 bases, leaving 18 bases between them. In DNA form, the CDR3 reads TGTGCCAGTTCCGGGCAGGGAAACATCTACGAGCAGTACTTC. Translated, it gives CASSGQGNIYEQYF.

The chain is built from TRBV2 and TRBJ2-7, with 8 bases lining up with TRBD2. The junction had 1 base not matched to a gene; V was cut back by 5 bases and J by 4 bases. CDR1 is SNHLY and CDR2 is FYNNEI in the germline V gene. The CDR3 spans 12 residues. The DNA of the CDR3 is TGTGCCAGCAGTCGGGAGGGTTACGAGCAGTACTTC. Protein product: CASSREGYEQYF.

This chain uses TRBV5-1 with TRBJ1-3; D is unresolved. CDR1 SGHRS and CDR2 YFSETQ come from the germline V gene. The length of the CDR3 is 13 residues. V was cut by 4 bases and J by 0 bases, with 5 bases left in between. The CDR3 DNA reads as TGCGCCAGCAGCCCTACCTCTGGAAACACCATATATTTT. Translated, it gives CASSPTSGNTIYF.

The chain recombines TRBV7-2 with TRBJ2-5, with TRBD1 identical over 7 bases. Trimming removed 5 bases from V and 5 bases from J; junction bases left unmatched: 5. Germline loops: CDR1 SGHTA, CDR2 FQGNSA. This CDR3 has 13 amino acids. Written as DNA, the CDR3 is TGTGCCAGCAGCCAGACAGGGTGGGAGACCCAGTACTTC. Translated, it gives CASSQTGWETQYF.

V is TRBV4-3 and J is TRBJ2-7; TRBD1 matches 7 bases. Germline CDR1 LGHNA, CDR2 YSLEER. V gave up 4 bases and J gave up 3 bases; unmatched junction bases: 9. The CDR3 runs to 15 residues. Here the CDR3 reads CASSLGTAPHYEQYF. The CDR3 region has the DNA TGCGCCAGCAGCCTCGGGACAGCTCCCCACTACGAGCAGTACTTC.

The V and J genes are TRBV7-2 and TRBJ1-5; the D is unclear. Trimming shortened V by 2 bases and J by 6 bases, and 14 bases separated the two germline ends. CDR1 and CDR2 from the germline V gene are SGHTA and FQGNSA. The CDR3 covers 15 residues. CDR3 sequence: CASSLPAGSGQPQHF. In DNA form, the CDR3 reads TGTGCCAGCAGCTTACCGGCAGGCTCCGGTCAGCCCCAGCATTTT. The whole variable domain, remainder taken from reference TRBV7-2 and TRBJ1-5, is GAGVSQSPSNKVTEKGKDVELRCDPISGHTALYWYRQSLGQGLEFLIYFQGNSAPDKSGLPSDRFSAERTGGSVSTLTIQRTQQEDSAVYLCASSLPAGSGQPQHFGDGTRLSIL.

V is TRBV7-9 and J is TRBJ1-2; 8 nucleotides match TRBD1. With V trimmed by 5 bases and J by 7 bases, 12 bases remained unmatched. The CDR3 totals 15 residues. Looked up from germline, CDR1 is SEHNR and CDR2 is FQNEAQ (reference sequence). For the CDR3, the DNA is TGTGCCAGCAGCCCCACCGTTCAGGGGGCTGGTGGCTACACCTTC. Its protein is CASSPTVQGAGGYTF. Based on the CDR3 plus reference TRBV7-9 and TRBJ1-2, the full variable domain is DTGVSQNPRHKITKRGQNVTFRCDPISEHNRLYWYRQTLGQGPEFLTYFQNEAQLEKSRLLSDRFSAERPKGSFSTLEIQRTEQGDSAMYLCASSPTVQGAGGYTFGSGTRLTVV.

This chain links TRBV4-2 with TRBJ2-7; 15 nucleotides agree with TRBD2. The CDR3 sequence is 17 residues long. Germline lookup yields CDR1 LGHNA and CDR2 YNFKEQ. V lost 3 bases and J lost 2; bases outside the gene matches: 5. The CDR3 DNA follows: TGTGCCAGCAGCCAGGGACTAGCGGGGGGTAAACCCTACGAGCAGTACTTC. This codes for CASSQGLAGGKPYEQYF.

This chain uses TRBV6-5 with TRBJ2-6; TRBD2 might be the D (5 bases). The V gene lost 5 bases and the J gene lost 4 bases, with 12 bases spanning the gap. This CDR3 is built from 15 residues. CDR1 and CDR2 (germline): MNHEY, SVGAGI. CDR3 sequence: CASSRGEGGANVLTF. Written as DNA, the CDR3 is TGTGCCAGCAGTCGGGGAGAGGGCGGGGCCAACGTCCTGACTTTC.

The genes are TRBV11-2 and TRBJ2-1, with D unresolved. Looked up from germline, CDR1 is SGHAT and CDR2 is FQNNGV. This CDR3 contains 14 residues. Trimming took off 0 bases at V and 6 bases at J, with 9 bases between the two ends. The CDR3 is CASSLERLSNEQFF. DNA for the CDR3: TGTGCCAGCAGCTTAGAACGACTGTCCAATGAGCAGTTCTTC.

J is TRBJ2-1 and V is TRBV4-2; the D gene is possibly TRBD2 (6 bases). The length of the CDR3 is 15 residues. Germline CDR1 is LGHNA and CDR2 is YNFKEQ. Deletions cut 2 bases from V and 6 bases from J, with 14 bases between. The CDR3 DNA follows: TGTGCCAGCAGCCAACAAAGGGGACTCCGCAATGAGCAGTTCTTC. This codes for CASSQQRGLRNEQFF.

In nucleotides, the CDR3 is TGTGCCTGGCGGACTGTGAACACCATATATTTT. Translated: CAWRTVNTIYF. V is TRBV30 and J is TRBJ1-3; D is uncertain. Trimming removed 5 bases at V and 7 bases at J, with 9 bases between. The CDR3 covers 11 residues. Germline V gene data show CDR1 as GTSNPN and CDR2 as SVGIG (reference sequence).

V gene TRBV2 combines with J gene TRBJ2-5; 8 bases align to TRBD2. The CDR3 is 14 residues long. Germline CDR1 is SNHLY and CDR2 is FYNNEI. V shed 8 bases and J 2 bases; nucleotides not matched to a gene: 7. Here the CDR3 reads CASLGREGQETQYF. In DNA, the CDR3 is TGTGCCAGCCTTGGCCGGGAGGGGCAAGAGACCCAGTACTTC.

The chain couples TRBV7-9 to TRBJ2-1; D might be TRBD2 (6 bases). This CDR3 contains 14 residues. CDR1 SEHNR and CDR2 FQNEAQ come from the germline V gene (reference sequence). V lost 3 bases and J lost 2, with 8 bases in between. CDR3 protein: CASSFGGPYNEQFF. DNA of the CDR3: TGTGCCAGCAGCTTCGGGGGACCCTACAATGAGCAGTTCTTC.